Sequencing of this T cell receptor (beta chain) was carried out in a study of blood T cell repertoires in COVID-19. This CDR3 has 17 residues. Germline V CDR1 and CDR2: SGHNT, YYREEE (reference sequence). With 3 bases removed from V and 8 bases from J, the gap between germline ends came to 24 bases. The repertoire was sequenced with immunoSEQ multiplex PCR; TCRdb's copy has only in-frame clones and lacks some. The sample yields more than 75,000 clones, more than 70% seen once. The V gene is TRBV5-4, the J gene TRBJ2-1; tentatively, D is TRBD2 (9 bases). The source is a woman in her 70s with acute or convalescent COVID-19. Sequencing was done on a sample of peripheral blood. The CDR3 protein is CASSYGQGGGRAYEQFF. CDR3 coding DNA: TGTGCCAGCAGCTATGGACAGGGTGGCGGGAGGGCCTATGAGCAGTTCTTC.